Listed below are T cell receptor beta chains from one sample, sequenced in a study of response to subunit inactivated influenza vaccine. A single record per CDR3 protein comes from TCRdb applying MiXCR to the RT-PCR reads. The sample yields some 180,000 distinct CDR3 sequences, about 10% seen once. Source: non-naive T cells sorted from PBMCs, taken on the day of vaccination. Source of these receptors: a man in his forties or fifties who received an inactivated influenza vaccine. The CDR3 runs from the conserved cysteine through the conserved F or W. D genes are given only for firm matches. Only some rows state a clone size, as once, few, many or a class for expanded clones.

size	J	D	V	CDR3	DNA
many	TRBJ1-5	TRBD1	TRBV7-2	CASSSGTDSNQPQHF	TGTGCCAGCAGCTCGGGGACAGATAGCAATCAGCCCCAGCATTTT
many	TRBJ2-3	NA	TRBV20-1	CSARASGEDPYTDTQYF	TGCAGTGCTAGAGCTAGTGGAGAAGACCCCTACACAGATACGCAGTATTTT
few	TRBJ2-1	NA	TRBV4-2	CASSQTRGDWNEQFF	TGTGCCAGCAGCCAAACCCGCGGTGATTGGAATGAGCAGTTCTTC
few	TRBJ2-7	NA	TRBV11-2	CASSFASQGGSYEQYF	TGTGCCAGCAGCTTTGCCTCACAGGGAGGCTCCTACGAGCAGTACTTC
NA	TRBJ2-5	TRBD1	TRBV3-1	CASSQGRGQGGETQYF	TGTGCCAGCAGCCAAGGTAGGGGACAGGGTGGAGAGACCCAGTACTTC
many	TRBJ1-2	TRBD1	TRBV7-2	CASSPQTGQGAGYTF	TGTGCCAGCAGCCCTCAAACGGGACAGGGGGCGGGCTACACCTTC
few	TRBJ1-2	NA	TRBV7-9	CASSFTQSNYGYTF	TGTGCCAGCAGCTTTACCCAGAGTAACTATGGCTACACCTTC
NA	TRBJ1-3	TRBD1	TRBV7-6	CASSLEAGGSGNTIYF	TGTGCCAGCAGCTTAGAGGCAGGGGGGTCTGGAAACACCATATATTTT
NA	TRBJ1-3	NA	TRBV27	CASSRGPLNSGNTIYF	TGTGCCAGCAGTAGGGGACCTCTTAACTCTGGAAACACCATATATTTT
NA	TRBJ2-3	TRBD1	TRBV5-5	CASSLTGKTDTQYF	TGTGCCAGCAGCCTGACAGGGAAGACAGATACGCAGTATTTT
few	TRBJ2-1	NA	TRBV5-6	CASSSFVGGLAYNEQFF	TGTGCCAGCAGCTCCTTTGTCGGGGGGCTTGCCTACAATGAGCAGTTCTTC
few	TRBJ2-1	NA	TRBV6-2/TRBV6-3	CASSGAGLDYNEQFF	TGTGCCAGCAGTGGGGCAGGGTTAGACTACAATGAGCAGTTCTTC
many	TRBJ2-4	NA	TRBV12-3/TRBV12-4	CASSFMGGLAKAKNIQYF	TGTGCCAGCAGTTTCATGGGGGGGCTAGCGAAAGCCAAAAACATTCAGTACTTC
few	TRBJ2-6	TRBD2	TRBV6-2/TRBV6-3	CASIPKGLAGGSGANVLTF	TGTGCCAGCATTCCAAAAGGACTAGCGGGAGGTTCTGGGGCCAACGTCCTGACTTTC
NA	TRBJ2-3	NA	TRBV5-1	CASSTQGENTQYF	TGCGCCAGCAGCACACAGGGTGAGAATACGCAGTATTTT
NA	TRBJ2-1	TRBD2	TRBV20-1	CSATTLSGGRLNEQFF	TGCAGTGCTACTACCCTGTCTGGCGGGAGGCTCAATGAGCAGTTCTTC
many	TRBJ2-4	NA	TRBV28	CASSSGTSLAKNIQYF	TGTGCCAGCAGTTCCGGGACTTCACTAGCCAAAAACATTCAGTACTTC
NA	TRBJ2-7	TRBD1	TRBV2	CASSRQGQGNHEQYF	TGTGCCAGCAGCAGACAGGGACAGGGGAATCACGAGCAGTACTTC
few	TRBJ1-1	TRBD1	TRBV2	CATTSSGTENTEAFF	TGTGCCACCACTAGTAGCGGGACAGAGAACACTGAAGCTTTCTTT
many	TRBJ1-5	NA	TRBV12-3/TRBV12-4	CASSLGSQPQHF	TGTGCCAGCAGTTTAGGTAGTCAGCCCCAGCATTTT
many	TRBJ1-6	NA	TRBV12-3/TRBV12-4	CASSLAGNSPLHF	TGTGCCAGCAGTCTCGCGGGAAATTCACCCCTCCACTTT
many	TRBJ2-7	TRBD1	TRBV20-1	CSAEIRDRGYYEQYF	TGCAGTGCTGAAATTCGGGACAGGGGGTACTACGAGCAGTACTTC
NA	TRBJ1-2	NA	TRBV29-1	CSVAPQDTRGGYTF	TGCAGCGTTGCCCCCCAGGACACTCGGGGTGGCTACACCTTC
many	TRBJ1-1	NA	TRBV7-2	CASSLGVDTEAFF	TGTGCCAGCAGCTTAGGCGTAGATACTGAAGCTTTCTTT
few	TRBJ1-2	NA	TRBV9	CASSPGEVFIYGYTF	TGTGCCAGCAGCCCGGGGGAGGTTTTTATCTATGGCTACACCTTC
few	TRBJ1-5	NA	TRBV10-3	CAISESIGNQPQHF	TGTGCCATCAGTGAGTCGATAGGCAATCAGCCCCAGCATTTT
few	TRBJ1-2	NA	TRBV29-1	CSVGREANYGYTF	TGCAGCGTTGGACGCGAAGCTAACTATGGCTACACCTTC
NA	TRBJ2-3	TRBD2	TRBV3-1	CASSHLGTSGGHRTDTQYF	TGTGCCAGCAGCCACCTCGGGACTAGCGGGGGGCATCGCACAGATACGCAGTATTTT
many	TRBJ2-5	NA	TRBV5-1	CASSDLDRKETQYF	TGCGCCAGCAGCGACCTCGACAGGAAAGAGACCCAGTACTTC
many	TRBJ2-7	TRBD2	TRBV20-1	CSASIAGGLYEQYF	TGCAGTGCTAGCATAGCGGGAGGTTTGTACGAGCAGTACTTC
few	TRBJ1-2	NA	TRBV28	CASTFHGVGYGYTF	TGTGCCAGCACTTTCCACGGGGTCGGGTATGGCTACACCTTC
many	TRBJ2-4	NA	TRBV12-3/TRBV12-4	CASSFERGHGAKNIQYF	TGTGCCAGCAGTTTCGAACGGGGGCATGGGGCCAAAAACATTCAGTACTTC
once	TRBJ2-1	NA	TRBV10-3	CAISESGGGSYNEQFF	TGTGCCATCAGTGAGTCAGGGGGAGGGTCCTACAATGAGCAGTTCTTC
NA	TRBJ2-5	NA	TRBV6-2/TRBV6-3	CASSPSYSPRVASRAARETQYF	TGTGCCAGCAGTCCCTCTTATTCCCCCAGGGTCGCTAGCCGAGCGGCGCGAGAGACCCAGTACTTC
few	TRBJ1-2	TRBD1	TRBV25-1	CASSVPRGQGGYGYTF	TGTGCCAGCAGTGTCCCCCGTGGACAGGGAGGCTATGGCTACACCTTC
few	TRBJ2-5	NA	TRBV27	CASSFELGETQYF	TGTGCCAGCAGTTTTGAGCTTGGAGAGACCCAGTACTTC
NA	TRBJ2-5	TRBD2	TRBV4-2	CASSQVRSGNQETQYF	TGTGCCAGCAGCCAAGTGCGTAGCGGGAACCAAGAGACCCAGTACTTC
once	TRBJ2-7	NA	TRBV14	CASSQDLHLLDF	TGTGCCAGCAGCCAAGATTTACACCTCTTGGACTTC
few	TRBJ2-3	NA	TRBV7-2	CASSLVSLDTQYF	TGTGCCAGCAGCCTGGTTAGTTTAGATACGCAGTATTTT
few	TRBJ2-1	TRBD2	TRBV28	CASSPPPGLAGEGEQFF	TGTGCCAGCAGTCCCCCCCCGGGACTAGCGGGAGAAGGTGAGCAGTTCTTC
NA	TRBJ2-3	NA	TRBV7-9	CASSLNQAGFYTQYF	TGTGCCAGCAGCTTAAACCAGGCGGGGTTTTATACGCAGTATTTT
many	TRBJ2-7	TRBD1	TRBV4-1	CASSTRTGAAYEQYF	TGCGCCAGCAGCACTCGGACAGGGGCGGCCTACGAGCAGTACTTC
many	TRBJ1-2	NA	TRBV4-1	CASSQQANYGYTF	TGCGCCAGCAGCCAACAAGCGAACTATGGCTACACCTTC
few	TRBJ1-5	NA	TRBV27	CASSSWRDAQPQHF	TGTGCCAGCAGTTCGTGGAGGGACGCTCAGCCCCAGCATTTT
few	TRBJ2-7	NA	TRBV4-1	CASSQEPHTNYEQYF	TGCGCCAGCAGCCAAGAACCCCACACTAACTACGAGCAGTACTTC
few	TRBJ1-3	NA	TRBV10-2	CASSEAPGTGNTIYF	TGCGCCAGCAGTGAGGCTCCCGGGACAGGAAACACCATATATTTT
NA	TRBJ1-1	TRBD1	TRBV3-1	CASSRRDRVWAMNTEAFF	TGTGCCAGCAGCCGTAGGGACAGAGTATGGGCGATGAACACTGAAGCTTTCTTT
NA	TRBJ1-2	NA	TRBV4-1	CASSQGEVIPRYGYTF	TGCGCCAGCAGCCAAGGGGAGGTTATCCCTAGGTATGGCTACACCTTC
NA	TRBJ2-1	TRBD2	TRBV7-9	CASSLGGAGVRYNEQFF	TGTGCCAGCAGCCTCGGGGGGGCGGGAGTGCGCTACAATGAGCAGTTCTTC
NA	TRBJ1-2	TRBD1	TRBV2	CASSEKWGQSGGYTF	TGTGCCAGCAGTGAAAAGTGGGGACAGTCTGGTGGCTACACCTTC